Presented here are 30 T cell receptor beta chains from one specimen sequenced in a study of human T cells and chemical hapten exposure. The time point: patch test 1, 2 weeks after DPC sensitization. Documented treatment: therapeutic diphenylcyclopropenone sensitization with weekly scalp DPC. TCRdb processed the RACE reads anew with MiXCR; each CDR3 protein has one entry. The table has about 80,000 distinct CDR3 sequences, 6% to 9% seen once. The sequences come from whole blood, collected in connection with sensitization to the hapten diphenylcyclopropenone (DPC). Receptors originate from a woman aged 25 to 39 with alopecia areata. Some clones in this sample may be carry-over from other donors' samples.

This clonotype appeared many times. The chain is built from TRBV15 and TRBJ2-1; D is perhaps TRBD1 (7 bases). V lost 7 bases to trimming and J lost 3 bases, with 13 bases between them. Germline CDR1 is LNHNV and CDR2 is YYDKDF (reference sequence). The CDR3 totals 14 residues. The CDR3 sequence is CATTGGQIYNEQFF. The CDR3 nucleotides are TGTGCCACCACCGGGGGACAGATCTACAATGAGCAGTTCTTC.

This clonotype was counted many times. The chain recombines TRBV2 with TRBJ2-1, with 12 bases identical to TRBD2. Losses at the gene ends were 5 bases for V and 7 bases for J; bases not matched to a gene: 6. The CDR3 runs to 15 residues. Germline V gene data show CDR1 as SNHLY and CDR2 as FYNNEI. The CDR3 sequence is CASSMSSGGANEQFF. The CDR3 nucleotides read TGTGCCAGCAGTATGTCTAGCGGGGGGGCAAATGAGCAGTTCTTC.

This clonotype was recorded a few times. The DNA for the CDR3 is TGCAGCGTTGTCCGGGGGTTCTCGGACTACACCTTC. It encodes CSVVRGFSDYTF. The chain combines TRBV29-1 with TRBJ1-2; the D gene is possibly TRBD1 (5 bases). Germline V gene lookup returns CDR1 SQVTM and CDR2 ANQGSEA. The V and J ends lost 4 bases and 10 bases respectively, with 16 bases between them. CDR3 length: 12 amino acids.

This clonotype was seen at least ten times. The rearrangement links TRBV20-1 to TRBJ1-2; D unresolved. The CDR3 is 12 amino acids. Trimming took 4 bases from V and 1 from J, leaving 7 bases between them. CDR1 DFQATT and CDR2 SNEGSKA come from the germline V gene (reference sequence). CDR3 nucleotide sequence: TGCAGTGCTACCTGGATTAACTATGGCTACACCTTC. Translation gives CSATWINYGYTF.

This clonotype was recorded many times. The chain has TRBV5-1 and TRBJ2-7; 9 nucleotides agree with TRBD1. With V trimmed by 4 bases and J by 0 bases, 2 bases remained unmatched. Germline loops: CDR1 SGHRS, CDR2 YFSETQ. CDR3 length equals 14 residues. CDR3: CASSPQGASYEQYF. In DNA, the CDR3 is TGCGCCAGCAGCCCACAGGGGGCCTCCTACGAGCAGTACTTC.

This clonotype was picked up many times. The rearrangement joins TRBV20-1 to TRBJ1-5, with D uncertain. Trimming took off 6 bases at V and 3 bases at J, with 18 bases between the two ends. Germline V gene sequence: CDR1 DFQATT, CDR2 SNEGSKA (reference sequence). CDR3 size: 15 residues. The CDR3 loop reads CSAIRLGSDNQPQHF. The CDR3 nucleotides read TGCAGTGCCATAAGGCTGGGTTCCGACAATCAGCCCCAGCATTTT.

This clonotype was counted ten times or more. The rearrangement links TRBV27 to TRBJ2-5, with 14 bases that match TRBD2. Trimming removed 5 bases from V and 3 bases from J; junction bases left unmatched: 5. The germline V gene has CDR1 MNHEY and CDR2 SMNVEV (reference sequence). The CDR3 has 16 amino acids. The DNA for the CDR3 is TGTGCCAGCAGTCATCGGACTAGCGGGGGGAAAGAGACCCAGTACTTC. This translates into CASSHRTSGGKETQYF.

This clonotype showed up many times. This chain connects TRBV20-1 to TRBJ2-1, with TRBD2 as a possible D gene (6 bases). This CDR3 is built from 14 residues. Deletions cut 0 bases from V and 9 bases from J, with 15 bases between. CDR1 and CDR2 from the germline V gene are DFQATT and SNEGSKA (reference sequence). The CDR3 DNA reads TGCAGTGCTAGAGATCCCGGCCCAGCGGGTGAGCAGTTCTTC. Its translation: CSARDPGPAGEQFF.

There are many counts of this clonotype. The V gene is TRBV12-3 or TRBV12-4, the J gene TRBJ1-5; D ambiguous. Trimming removed 2 bases at V and 5 bases at J, with 4 bases between. The CDR3 length is 12 residues. The CDR3 is CASSLTDQPQHF. The CDR3 DNA reads TGTGCCAGCAGTTTAACGGATCAGCCCCAGCATTTT.

This clonotype was seen more than once but under ten times. The rearrangement links TRBV6-6 to TRBJ1-3; tentative D call: TRBD1 (6 bases). CDR1 and CDR2 from the germline V gene are MNHNY and SVGAGI (reference sequence). With 2 bases removed from V and 7 bases from J, the gap between germline ends came to 15 bases. The CDR3 consists of 15 residues. In DNA form, the CDR3 reads TGTGCCAGCAGTTACCCACAGGGAGGGGGTAACACCATATATTTT. Translated: CASSYPQGGGNTIYF.

This clonotype has just a few counts. The chain employs TRBV27 and TRBJ1-2, with TRBD1 matching 11 bases. With V trimmed by 0 bases and J by 4 bases, 4 bases remained unmatched. Germline loops: CDR1 MNHEY, CDR2 SMNVEV (reference sequence). The CDR3 consists of 16 residues. CDR3 protein: CASSLSGTGGSYGYTF. The CDR3 coding sequence is TGTGCCAGCAGTTTATCCGGGACAGGGGGTTCCTATGGCTACACCTTC.

This clonotype appeared a few times. The chain carries TRBV2 and TRBJ2-7; 8 bases fit TRBD1. Trimming removed 5 bases from V and 2 bases from J; junction bases left unmatched: 5. The germline V gene encodes CDR1 SNHLY and CDR2 FYNNEI. CDR3 length equals 14 residues. CDR3 amino acids: CASSSDREPYEQYF. The DNA of the CDR3 is TGTGCCAGCAGTTCGGACAGGGAGCCCTACGAGCAGTACTTC.

This clonotype occurred a few times. A much more abundant neighbour one base away suggests this may be a read error. The rearrangement uses TRBV6-6 and TRBJ2-3; 9 bases agree with TRBD2. Per germline, CDR1 MNHNY and CDR2 SVGAGI (reference sequence). With 0 bases clipped from V and 1 base from J, the junction kept 5 bases outside the gene matches. The CDR3 runs 17 residues. In nucleotides, the CDR3 is TGTGCCAGCAGTTACTCGAAAACTAGCGGGTGCACAGATACGCAGTATTTT. Amino acids: CASSYSKTSGCTDTQYF.

This clonotype came up many times. The rearrangement joins TRBV4-2 to TRBJ2-4, with 13 bases aligning to TRBD2. There are 19 residues in the CDR3. Per germline, CDR1 LGHNA and CDR2 YNFKEQ. V dropped 0 bases and J dropped 0; count of bases not matched to a gene: 5. CDR3 sequence: CASSQETSGGPVAKNIQYF. DNA of the CDR3: TGTGCCAGCAGCCAAGAGACTAGCGGGGGGCCGGTAGCCAAAAACATTCAGTACTTC.

The V and J genes are TRBV3-1 and TRBJ2-7; D is possibly TRBD2 (5 bases). The CDR3 sequence is 14 residues long. Trimming stripped 1 base from V and 3 bases from J, with 10 bases between. CDR1 and CDR2 (germline): LGHDT, YNNKEL (reference sequence). As DNA, the CDR3 is TGTGCCAGCAGCCAAGGGCAGCGGAACTACGAGCAGTACTTC. Amino acids: CASSQGQRNYEQYF.

The J gene is TRBJ1-1, the V gene TRBV6-2 or TRBV6-3, with unresolved D. With 5 bases removed from V and 4 bases from J, the gap between germline ends came to 11 bases. This CDR3 contains 13 residues. The germline CDR1 and CDR2 sequences are MNHEY and SVGEGT. The CDR3, as DNA: TGTGCCAGCAGTCCGGTCTTTACCACTGAAGCTTTCTTT. This gives the protein CASSPVFTTEAFF.

A few counts support this clonotype. This sequence joins TRBV20-1 and TRBJ2-7; the D gene is possibly TRBD1 (6 bases). V was pared by 3 bases and J by 5 bases, with 17 bases between. Germline V gene lookup returns CDR1 DFQATT and CDR2 SNEGSKA (reference sequence). The CDR3 is 14 amino acids. The CDR3 here is CSASPPTGADEQYF. The CDR3 region has the DNA TGCAGTGCTAGTCCTCCGACAGGCGCCGACGAGCAGTACTTC.

This clonotype was observed at least ten times. The chain carries TRBV11-1 and TRBJ2-1, with 13 bases identical to TRBD2. Trimming cost V 4 bases and J 2 bases; bases outside gene matches: 5. The CDR3 spans 17 residues. Per germline, CDR1 SGHAT and CDR2 FQDESV (reference sequence). CDR3 in DNA: TGTGCCAGCAGCTCGGGACTAGCGGGGCGAACCTACAATGAGCAGTTCTTC. Amino acids: CASSSGLAGRTYNEQFF.

V gene TRBV7-3 combines with J gene TRBJ2-1; D not resolved. In germline, CDR1 is SGHTA, CDR2 FQGTGA. V lost 3 bases and J 1 base, leaving 25 bases between the germline ends. The CDR3 has 20 amino acids. The CDR3 sequence: CASSFPQRRAKKRSYNEQFF. As DNA, the CDR3 is TGTGCCAGCAGCTTCCCCCAACGCCGGGCAAAGAAGAGGTCCTACAATGAGCAGTTCTTC.

The rearrangement joins TRBV2 to TRBJ1-1, with D possibly matching TRBD1 (5 bases). Per germline, CDR1 SNHLY and CDR2 FYNNEI. V was trimmed by 8 bases and J by 5 bases, leaving 18 bases between them. The CDR3 covers 14 residues. CDR3 region: CASAWMEGKTEAFF. CDR3 DNA: TGTGCCAGCGCGTGGATGGAGGGGAAAACTGAAGCTTTCTTT.

This clonotype was counted at least ten times. In DNA form, the CDR3 reads TGCGCCAGCAGCCAAGCTACAGGGAACACTGAAGCTTTCTTT. Its protein product is CASSQATGNTEAFF. The rearrangement joins TRBV5-1 to TRBJ1-1; perhaps TRBD1 as D (5 bases). Trimming pared 4 bases from V and 1 base from J, leaving 11 bases between. The CDR3 sequence is 14 residues long. Germline CDR1 reads SGHRS; CDR2 reads YFSETQ.

The CDR3 DNA sequence: TGTGCCAGCAGCCCCTCCCACAGGAGTGATGGCTACACCTTC. Its protein product is CASSPSHRSDGYTF. V is TRBV3-1 and J is TRBJ1-2; perhaps TRBD1 as D (5 bases). The CDR3 has 14 amino acids. The germline V gene has CDR1 LGHDT and CDR2 YNNKEL (reference sequence). Trimming stripped 4 bases from V and 6 bases from J, with 15 bases between.

The chain is built from TRBV7-2 and TRBJ1-3; D is ambiguous. Trimming took 2 bases from V and 2 from J, leaving 13 bases between them. Looked up from germline, CDR1 is SGHTA and CDR2 is FQGNSA. This CDR3 is built from 16 residues. CDR3 sequence (DNA): TGTGCCAGCAGCTTATCTGCAGACAATACTGGAAACACCATATATTTT. Amino acid sequence: CASSLSADNTGNTIYF.

There are many counts of this clonotype. J is TRBJ2-3 and V is TRBV6-1, with 10 nucleotides matching TRBD2. CDR1 and CDR2 (germline): MNHNS, SASEGT. The CDR3 has 15 residues. V dropped 6 bases and J dropped 4; count of bases not matched to a gene: 7. CDR3 in amino acids: CASSASSGGSDTQYF. The CDR3 DNA reads TGTGCCAGCAGCGCCTCTAGCGGGGGTTCAGATACGCAGTATTTT.

This clonotype was seen repeatedly, ten times or more. This chain uses TRBV5-1 with TRBJ2-3; unclear D gene. The CDR3 sequence is 13 residues long. Deletions cut 0 bases from V and 0 bases from J, with 2 bases between. Germline CDR1 reads SGHRS; CDR2 reads YFSETQ. The CDR3 DNA is TGCGCCAGCAGCTTGGTTAGCACAGATACGCAGTATTTT. This encodes CASSLVSTDTQYF.

This clonotype was counted at least ten times. V is TRBV3-1 and J is TRBJ2-3; 8 bases match TRBD2. There are 16 residues in the CDR3. From germline, CDR1 is LGHDT and CDR2 YNNKEL (reference sequence). V dropped 5 bases and J dropped 0; count of bases not matched to a gene: 7. CDR3 residues: CASSSLAGASTDTQYF. The CDR3 region has the DNA TGTGCCAGCAGCTCCCTAGCGGGCGCTAGCACAGATACGCAGTATTTT.

This clonotype was recorded at least ten times. CDR3 in amino acids: CAWSVQLPGSATNEKLFF. The CDR3 region has the DNA TGTGCCTGGAGTGTACAGTTGCCAGGTAGTGCAACTAATGAAAAACTGTTTTTT. This chain links TRBV30 with TRBJ1-4; D ambiguous. Trimming pared 0 bases from V and 0 bases from J, leaving 17 bases between. Germline values: CDR1 GTSNPN, CDR2 SVGIG (reference sequence). The CDR3 loop spans 18 amino acids. Full variable domain (remainder filled in from reference TRBV30 and TRBJ1-4): SQTIHQWPATLVQPVGSPLSLECTVEGTSNPNLYWYRQAAGRGLQLLFYSVGIGQISSEVPQNLSASRPQDRQFILSSKKLLLSDSGFYLCAWSVQLPGSATNEKLFFGSGTQLSVL.

The sample holds a few counts of this clonotype. The rearrangement links TRBV7-2 to TRBJ2-7, with TRBD1 matching 8 bases. The CDR3 is 14 residues long. With V trimmed by 0 bases and J by 2 bases, 0 bases remained unmatched. The germline V gene encodes CDR1 SGHTA and CDR2 FQGNSA. CDR3 sequence (DNA): TGTGCCAGCAGCTTAGCGACAGGGGCCTACGAGCAGTACTTC. Encoded protein: CASSLATGAYEQYF.

This clonotype was counted a few times. The rearrangement links TRBV20-1 to TRBJ2-1; 10 bases line up with TRBD2. Unmatched junction bases numbered 5, after V lost 6 bases and J lost 3 bases. Germline CDR1 DFQATT, CDR2 SNEGSKA (reference sequence). The CDR3 is 14 amino acids. The CDR3 protein is CSAPAGGYYNEQFF. The CDR3 DNA reads TGCAGTGCCCCAGCGGGGGGGTACTACAATGAGCAGTTCTTC.

This clonotype came up a few times. The chain recombines TRBV6-5 with TRBJ1-5; 9 bases align to TRBD1. Germline V gives CDR1 MNHEY, CDR2 SVGAGI. Losses at the gene ends were 5 bases for V and 5 bases for J; bases not matched to a gene: 7. CDR3 length: 15 residues. CDR3 coding DNA: TGTGCCAGCAGTGATGGACAGGGGCACTATCAGCCCCAGCATTTT. Translated: CASSDGQGHYQPQHF.